These T cell receptor beta chains were read from a single sample in a study of blood T cell repertoires in COVID-19. The assay was immunoSEQ multiplex PCR, and TCRdb's table has in-frame clones only and misses some. The profile covers about 210,000 clones, with 82% appearing a single time and less than 15% taken by the ten largest. The specimen was peripheral blood. The receptors were sampled from a middle-aged woman with acute or convalescent COVID-19. The CDR3 runs from the conserved cysteine through the conserved F or W. The D gene is left open where the match is weak. Clone size is given for some rows only: seen once, a few or many times, or a class if the clone is expanded.

CDR3 | DNA | V | size | J | D
CASSNNNQPQHF | TGTGCCAGCAGTAACAACAATCAGCCCCAGCATTTT | TRBV27 | - | TRBJ1-5 | -
CASSPRRSSSYNEQFF | TGCGCCAGCAGCCCCCGGCGGTCGAGCTCCTACAATGAGCAGTTCTTC | TRBV5-1 | once | TRBJ2-1 | -
CASSQATGDGHGYTF | TGTGCCAGCAGCCAAGCTACAGGGGATGGTCATGGCTACACCTTC | TRBV4-2 | few | TRBJ1-2 | TRBD1
CASSETGFSYEQYF | TGTGCCAGCAGCGAGACAGGGTTCTCCTACGAGCAGTACTTC | TRBV6-6 | once | TRBJ2-7 | TRBD1
CAISAATALNTEAFF | TGTGCCATCAGTGCGGCTACAGCCCTCAACACTGAAGCTTTCTTT | TRBV10-3 | - | TRBJ1-1 | -
CASSHGTSGRNEQFF | TGCGCCAGCAGCCACGGGACTAGCGGCCGCAATGAGCAGTTCTTC | TRBV4-1 | - | TRBJ2-1 | TRBD2
CASSTPGQGSFGYTF | TGTGCCAGCAGCACACCGGGACAGGGGAGCTTTGGCTACACCTTC | TRBV5-6 | - | TRBJ1-2 | TRBD1
CASSVLEREAFF | TGTGCCAGCAGCGTCCTAGAACGGGAGGCTTTCTTT | TRBV9 | once | TRBJ1-1 | -
CASSPPPLAGGPPDTQYF | TGTGCCAGCTCACCACCCCCTCTAGCGGGAGGGCCCCCAGATACGCAGTATTTT | TRBV18 | - | TRBJ2-3 | TRBD2
CAISEASGRNNEQFF | TGTGCCATCAGTGAAGCTAGCGGGCGTAACAATGAGCAGTTCTTC | TRBV10-3 | - | TRBJ2-1 | TRBD2
CASSARDRGGEQYF | TGTGCCAGCAGCGCCCGGGACAGGGGCGGCGAGCAGTACTTC | TRBV9 | few | TRBJ2-7 | TRBD1
CASSSGLAGDDEQFF | TGTGCCAGCAGCTCCGGACTAGCGGGAGACGATGAGCAGTTCTTC | TRBV11-2 | - | TRBJ2-1 | TRBD2
CASSQGTLNEQYF | TGTGCCAGTAGTCAAGGGACTCTCAACGAGCAGTACTTC | TRBV19 | once | TRBJ2-7 | -
CASSLTDRVFRSDNEQFF | TGTGCCAGCAGTTTAACGGACAGGGTGTTTAGGTCTGACAATGAGCAGTTCTTC | TRBV27 | - | TRBJ2-1 | TRBD1
CSASPRVGSYNEQFF | TGCAGTGCTAGTCCGAGGGTGGGTTCCTACAATGAGCAGTTCTTC | TRBV20-1 | once | TRBJ2-1 | -
CASSSGTSGRNEQFF | TGTGCCAGCAGCTCCGGGACTAGCGGGAGGAATGAGCAGTTCTTC | TRBV7-7 | once | TRBJ2-1 | TRBD2
CASSQQLAGNSPLHF | TGTGCCAGTAGTCAGCAGCTGGCGGGTAATTCACCCCTCCACTTT | TRBV19 | - | TRBJ1-6 | -
CATSGRPYEQYF | TGTGCCACCAGCGGGAGGCCCTACGAGCAGTACTTC | TRBV11-2 | - | TRBJ2-7 | TRBD2
CASSPISGNTIYF | TGTGCCAGCAGCCCCATCAGTGGAAACACCATATATTTT | TRBV9 | - | TRBJ1-3 | -
CSVESSRRTNYGYTF | TGCAGCGTTGAGAGTTCACGGAGGACTAACTATGGCTACACCTTC | TRBV29-1 | many | TRBJ1-2 | -
CASSLGTSGNVETQYF | TGCGCCAGCAGCTTGGGGACTAGCGGGAATGTAGAGACCCAGTACTTC | TRBV5-1 | few | TRBJ2-5 | TRBD2
CASSYLPGNYGYTF | TGTGCCAGCAGTTACCTACCCGGGAATTATGGCTACACCTTC | TRBV6-2/TRBV6-3 | few | TRBJ1-2 | -
CASSVPQGYEQYF | TGTGCCAGCAGCGTACCACAGGGTTACGAGCAGTACTTC | TRBV7-8 | - | TRBJ2-7 | -
CASSQDLAGGNYEQFF | TGCGCCAGCAGCCAAGATCTAGCGGGAGGGAATTATGAGCAGTTCTTC | TRBV4-3 | - | TRBJ2-1 | TRBD2
CASILWTEADTQYF | TGTGCCAGCATCCTATGGACTGAGGCTGATACGCAGTATTTT | TRBV6-5 | - | TRBJ2-3 | -
CASSQATRALHF | TGTGCCAGCAGCCAAGCAACTCGGGCCCTCCACTTT | TRBV14 | - | TRBJ1-6 | -
CASRGYNSGNTIYF | TGTGCCAGCAGGGGCTACAACTCTGGAAACACCATATATTTT | TRBV6-5 | - | TRBJ1-3 | -
CASSPGQAWGEQYF | TGTGCCAGCAGCCCCGGACAAGCTTGGGGCGAGCAGTACTTC | TRBV7-2 | - | TRBJ2-7 | -
CASSLERDSYEQYF | TGTGCCAGCAGCTTAGAGCGGGACTCCTACGAGCAGTACTTC | TRBV11-2 | - | TRBJ2-7 | -
CASSPSGITEAFF | TGTGCCAGTAGTCCCTCGGGGATCACTGAAGCTTTCTTT | TRBV19 | - | TRBJ1-1 | -
CASSTGQGSTDTQYF | TGTGCCAGCAGTACCGGACAGGGTAGCACAGATACGCAGTATTTT | TRBV6-2/TRBV6-3 | - | TRBJ2-3 | TRBD1
CASSQSNRTSGSTKNIQYF | TGTGCCAGCAGCCAATCAAACCGGACTAGCGGGAGTACCAAAAACATTCAGTACTTC | TRBV9 | - | TRBJ2-4 | TRBD2
CASSLVAQGDNYGYTF | TGTGCCAGCAGCTTAGTGGCCCAGGGGGATAACTATGGCTACACCTTC | TRBV11-3 | - | TRBJ1-2 | TRBD1
CASSQDRTIAGGLQETQYF | TGCGCCAGCAGCCAAGATCGGACTATAGCGGGAGGACTACAAGAGACCCAGTACTTC | TRBV4-3 | - | TRBJ2-5 | TRBD2
CASSQVDFLPGTPYEQYF | TGCGCCAGCAGCCAAGTAGATTTCTTGCCGGGAACACCCTACGAGCAGTACTTC | TRBV4-1 | - | TRBJ2-7 | -
CASSLGPGDTQYF | TGTGCCAGCAGCTTAGGGCCGGGGGATACGCAGTATTTT | TRBV13 | once | TRBJ2-3 | -
CAISGTTGTGELFF | TGTGCCATCAGTGGTACTACGGGGACCGGGGAGCTGTTTTTT | TRBV10-3 | - | TRBJ2-2 | -
CASSPGQGADTQYF | TGTGCCAGCAGCCCCGGACAGGGTGCAGATACGCAGTATTTT | TRBV6-2/TRBV6-3 | once | TRBJ2-3 | TRBD1
CASSPRQGNYGYTF | TGTGCCAGCAGCCCCCGGCAGGGGAACTATGGCTACACCTTC | TRBV7-2 | - | TRBJ1-2 | -
CASRWEAYEQYF | TGTGCCAGCAGGTGGGAGGCCTACGAGCAGTACTTC | TRBV6-1 | - | TRBJ2-7 | -
CASSMNRVGTEAFF | TGTGCCAGTAGTATGAACAGGGTGGGGACTGAAGCTTTCTTT | TRBV19 | - | TRBJ1-1 | -
CASSSYPGLAGVGTQYF | TGTGCCAGCAGCTCATACCCGGGACTAGCGGGAGTCGGGACCCAGTACTTC | TRBV7-2 | few | TRBJ2-5 | TRBD2
CASSYTPGADTQYF | TGTGCCAGCAGCTACACCCCGGGGGCAGATACGCAGTATTTT | TRBV5-6 | - | TRBJ2-3 | -
CASSRLTGGARTDTQYF | TGTGCCAGCAGTCGACTGACAGGGGGCGCGAGGACAGATACGCAGTATTTT | TRBV6-6 | - | TRBJ2-3 | TRBD1
CAISKPETSYSYEQYF | TGTGCCATCAGTAAACCTGAGACATCCTACTCCTACGAGCAGTACTTC | TRBV10-3 | - | TRBJ2-7 | -
CASSSSRPSGIPYEQYF | TGTGCCAGCAGCTCCTCGCGCCCTAGCGGCATACCCTACGAGCAGTACTTC | TRBV7-9 | - | TRBJ2-7 | TRBD2
CASSRQGASFSMNTEAFF | TGCGCCAGCAGTAGACAGGGGGCGAGCTTCAGCATGAACACTGAAGCTTTCTTT | TRBV10-2 | few | TRBJ1-1 | TRBD1
CASSLEGATDTQYF | TGTGCCAGCAGCTTAGAGGGGGCCACAGATACGCAGTATTTT | TRBV7-2 | - | TRBJ2-3 | TRBD1
CASSLSSRSGGYTF | TGTGCCAGCAGCTTGTCATCCCGTTCGGGGGGCTACACCTTC | TRBV5-5 | - | TRBJ1-2 | -
CASSLDSGRGTEAFF | TGTGCCAGCAGCTTAGATTCCGGGCGGGGCACTGAAGCTTTCTTT | TRBV7-8 | - | TRBJ1-1 | -
CAWSAQNPRDKYNSPLHF | TGTGCCTGGAGCGCACAAAATCCACGAGACAAGTATAATTCACCCCTCCACTTT | TRBV30 | - | TRBJ1-6 | -
CASSTYRSLTTNTGELFF | TGTGCCAGCAGTACCTACAGGTCCCTAACCACTAACACCGGGGAGCTGTTTTTT | TRBV5-4 | - | TRBJ2-2 | -
CASSIRDSGANVLTF | TGTGCCAGTAGTATCCGAGACTCTGGGGCCAACGTCCTGACTTTC | TRBV19 | - | TRBJ2-6 | -
CASSGGQPYGYTF | TGTGCCAGCTCGGGAGGCCAACCCTATGGCTACACCTTC | TRBV6-6 | - | TRBJ1-2 | -
CASSIGHTNEKLFF | TGTGCCAGTAGTATCGGACACACTAATGAAAAACTGTTTTTT | TRBV19 | - | TRBJ1-4 | -
CASSRTGGAAGYTF | TGTGCCAGCAGCCGGACCGGGGGGGCTGCTGGCTACACCTTC | TRBV5-5 | - | TRBJ1-2 | -
CASSSGTGGSNYGYTF | TGCGCCAGCAGTTCGGGGACAGGGGGCTCCAACTATGGCTACACCTTC | TRBV10-1 | - | TRBJ1-2 | TRBD1